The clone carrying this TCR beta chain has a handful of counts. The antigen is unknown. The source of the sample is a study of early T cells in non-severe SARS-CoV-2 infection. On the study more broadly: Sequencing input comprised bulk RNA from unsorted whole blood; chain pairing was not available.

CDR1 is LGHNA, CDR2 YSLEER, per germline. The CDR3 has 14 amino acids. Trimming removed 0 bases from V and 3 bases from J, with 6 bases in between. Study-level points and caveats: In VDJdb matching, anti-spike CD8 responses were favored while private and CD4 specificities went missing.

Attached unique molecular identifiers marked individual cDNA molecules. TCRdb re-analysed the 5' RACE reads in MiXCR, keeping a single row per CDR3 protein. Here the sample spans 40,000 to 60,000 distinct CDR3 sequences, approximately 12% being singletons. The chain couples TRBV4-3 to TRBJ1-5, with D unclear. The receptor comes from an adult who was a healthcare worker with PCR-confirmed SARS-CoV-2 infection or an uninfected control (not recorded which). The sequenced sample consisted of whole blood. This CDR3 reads CASSQEPDNQPQHF. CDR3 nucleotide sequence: TGCGCCAGCAGCCAAGAGCCCGACAATCAGCCCCAGCATTTT.